Listed below are T cell receptor beta chains from one sample, sequenced in a study of cytomegalovirus exposure and HLA in healthy donors. Measured with immunoSEQ multiplex PCR; TCRdb has only the in-frame clones, and not every one. The data show about 95,000 clones, over 70% seen once. The sequenced sample was PBMCs. The source of these receptors is a man between 18 and 35 years old in good health and CMV-seropositive. The CDR3 runs from the conserved cysteine through the conserved F or W. D genes are given only for firm matches. Where a row states a size, it is once, few, many or the class of an expanded clone; other rows omit it.

V gene,D gene,clone size,J gene,CDR3 DNA,CDR3 protein
TRBV19,TRBD1,-,TRBJ2-7,TGTGCCAGTGCACAGACAGGGGGCTACGAGCAGTACTTC,CASAQTGGYEQYF
TRBV28,TRBD1,-,TRBJ1-5,TGTGCCAGCACCCATTTCTTGGGACAGGGTCTTAGTCAGCCCCAGCATTTT,CASTHFLGQGLSQPQHF
TRBV28,-,-,TRBJ2-1,TGTGCCAGCAGCCTAGGATTCGATGAGCAGTTCTTC,CASSLGFDEQFF
TRBV19,TRBD2,-,TRBJ2-1,TGTGCCAGTAGGTACCTAGCGGGGGTCAGTGAGCAGTTCTTC,CASRYLAGVSEQFF
TRBV2,-,-,TRBJ1-6,TGTGCCAGCAGGAGAGGCCTGAATTCACCCCTCCACTTT,CASRRGLNSPLHF
TRBV4-2,-,-,TRBJ2-5,TGTGCCAGCAGCCAAGGTCTGGCTACAGGGTCGTACCAAGAGACCCAGTACTTC,CASSQGLATGSYQETQYF
TRBV6-1,-,once,TRBJ2-1,TGTGCCAGCAGTGAATTCTTTAAGCTTTGCTCCTACAATGAGCAGTTCTTC,CASSEFFKLCSYNEQFF
TRBV9,-,-,TRBJ2-7,TGTGCCAGCAGCGTAGATTCCAGGGTGGGCTACGAGCAGTACTTC,CASSVDSRVGYEQYF
TRBV5-6,TRBD2,-,TRBJ2-5,TGTGCCAGCAGCTTGAGGCTAGCGGGTATGGAGACCCAGTACTTC,CASSLRLAGMETQYF
TRBV28,-,-,TRBJ1-4,TGTGCCAGCAGCAGACGTGGGGCCGAAAAACTGTTTTTT,CASSRRGAEKLFF
TRBV7-9,-,-,TRBJ2-1,TGTGCCAGCAGCATCACAAGTTCCTACAATGAGCAGTTCTTC,CASSITSSYNEQFF
TRBV9,-,once,TRBJ1-1,TGTGCCAGCAGCCCCACCGGGAACACTGAAGCTTTCTTT,CASSPTGNTEAFF
TRBV7-9,TRBD1,-,TRBJ1-4,TGTGCCAGCAGCCTAGGGACAGGGAATGAAGGTGAAAAACTGTTTTTT,CASSLGTGNEGEKLFF
TRBV9,TRBD2,-,TRBJ2-1,TGTGCCAGCAGCGTAGAAGGGTCCAGCGGGGTATCCTACAATGAGCAGTTCTTC,CASSVEGSSGVSYNEQFF
TRBV5-1,TRBD1,-,TRBJ1-4,TGCGCCAGCAGCTATGACAGGGCGGAGGAAAAACTGTTTTTT,CASSYDRAEEKLFF
TRBV6-5,-,few,TRBJ1-1,TGTGCCAGCAGTTACTCGATAGTGAGCAAAGCTTTCTTT,CASSYSIVSKAFF
TRBV6-1,TRBD1,-,TRBJ2-7,TGTGCCAGCAGCTGGACAGGTAGGGGCTACGAGCAGTACTTC,CASSWTGRGYEQYF
TRBV5-1,TRBD1,-,TRBJ2-7,TGCGCCAGCAGCTTGGGGACAGGGGAGCAGCAGTACTTC,CASSLGTGEQQYF
TRBV14,-,-,TRBJ1-2,TGTGCCAGCAGCCAAGATCCGAACTATGGCTACACCTTC,CASSQDPNYGYTF
TRBV30,-,-,TRBJ2-5,TGTGCCTGGGATCTTGGGGGCGGCAGAGAGACCCAGTACTTC,CAWDLGGGRETQYF
TRBV19,-,-,TRBJ1-5,TGTGCCGGCGCGGCAGGGACTGGAGGTCAGCCCCAGCATTTT,CAGAAGTGGQPQHF
TRBV6-1,-,-,TRBJ1-4,TGTGCCAGCAGTATGCCTATAACCACTAATGAAAAACTGTTTTTT,CASSMPITTNEKLFF
TRBV21-1,-,-,TRBJ2-2,TGTGCCAGCAGCAAAGCCCTGGGACTAGCGGGGGGCACCGGGGAGCTGTTTTTT,CASSKALGLAGGTGELFF
TRBV6-1,TRBD2,few,TRBJ2-1,TGTGCCAGCAGTGAAATCCGCCGGCTAGCGGGGTCCAATGAGCAGTTCTTC,CASSEIRRLAGSNEQFF
TRBV4-1,TRBD1,-,TRBJ1-3,TGCGCCAGCAGCTCCCCGACAGGGGGCCATTTTAGGAACACCATATATTTT,CASSSPTGGHFRNTIYF
TRBV6-5,TRBD1,few,TRBJ2-7,TGTGCCAGCAGTAAAACAGGGGGCCCTAACGAGCAGTACTTC,CASSKTGGPNEQYF
TRBV15,-,-,TRBJ1-4,TGTGCCACCAAAAAGGGGTCTGCAACTAATGAAAAACTGTTTTTT,CATKKGSATNEKLFF
TRBV6-1,-,-,TRBJ2-7,TGTGCCAGCAGGGTAGGGGATTCCTTCTCCTACGAGCAGTACTTC,CASRVGDSFSYEQYF
TRBV4-1,-,-,TRBJ1-1,TGCGCCAGCAGCCAAGATGGGGCCGAGAACACTGAAGCTTTCTTT,CASSQDGAENTEAFF
TRBV5-1,-,-,TRBJ2-7,TGCGCCAGCAGCCTGGCGGGGTCCTACGAGCAGTACTTC,CASSLAGSYEQYF
TRBV5-1,-,-,TRBJ2-3,TGCGCCAGCAGCTTGGATGGCAGGGAGGTCGATACGCAGTATTTT,CASSLDGREVDTQYF
TRBV7-2,-,-,TRBJ1-2,TGTGCCAGCAGCTTAGTCGGGCAGGGTCGTGGCTACACCTTC,CASSLVGQGRGYTF
TRBV7-9,TRBD1,-,TRBJ2-7,TGTGCCAGCAGCTTAGGGGGACAGTTCACCTACGAGCAGTACTTC,CASSLGGQFTYEQYF
TRBV28,-,-,TRBJ2-5,TGTGCCAGCAGTCCACTATCTGAAGAGACCCAGTACTTC,CASSPLSEETQYF
TRBV14,-,-,TRBJ1-1,TGTGCCAGCAGCCGGCAGGGGAACACTGAAGCTTTCTTT,CASSRQGNTEAFF
TRBV7-9,TRBD1,once,TRBJ1-1,TGTGCCAGCAGCCTGGGACAGGTGAGCACTGAAGCTTTCTTT,CASSLGQVSTEAFF
TRBV7-8,TRBD2,-,TRBJ2-5,TGTGCCAGCAGCCCAACGACTAGCGGGGGGGCCGAGACCCAGTACTTC,CASSPTTSGGAETQYF
TRBV6-1,TRBD2,-,TRBJ2-3,TGTGCCAGCAGTGAAGCGCCCCTACCTAGCGGGGGGGCCGCAGATACGCAGTATTTT,CASSEAPLPSGGAADTQYF
TRBV10-1,TRBD2,few,TRBJ2-7,TGCGCCAGCTCTTCCGGGACTAAAGCCTACGAGCAGTACTTC,CASSSGTKAYEQYF
TRBV15,TRBD1,-,TRBJ2-2,TGTGCCACCACTCGGACAGGGAACACCGGGGAGCTGTTTTTT,CATTRTGNTGELFF
TRBV9,TRBD1,-,TRBJ1-1,TGTGCCAGCAGCGCCCTACAGGGGAGGTTACCTGAAGCTTTCTTT,CASSALQGRLPEAFF